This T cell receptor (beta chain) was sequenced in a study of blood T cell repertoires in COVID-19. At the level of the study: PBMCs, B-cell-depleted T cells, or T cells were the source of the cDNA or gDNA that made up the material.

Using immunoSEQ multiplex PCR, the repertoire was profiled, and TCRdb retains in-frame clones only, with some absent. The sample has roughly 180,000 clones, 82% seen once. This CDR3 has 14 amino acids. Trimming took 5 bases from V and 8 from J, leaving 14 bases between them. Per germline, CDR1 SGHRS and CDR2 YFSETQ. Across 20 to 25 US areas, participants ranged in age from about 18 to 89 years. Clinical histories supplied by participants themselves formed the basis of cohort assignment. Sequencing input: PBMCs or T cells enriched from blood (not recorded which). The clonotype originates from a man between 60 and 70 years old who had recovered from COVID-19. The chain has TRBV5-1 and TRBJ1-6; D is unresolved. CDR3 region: CASSVGSEDSPLHF. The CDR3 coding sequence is TGCGCCAGCAGTGTCGGGTCAGAAGATTCACCCCTCCACTTT. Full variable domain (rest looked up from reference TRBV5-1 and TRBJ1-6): KAGVTQTPRYLIKTRGQQVTLSCSPISGHRSVSWYQQTPGQGLQFLFEYFSETQRNKGNFPGRFSGRQFSNSRSEMNVSTLELGDSALYLCASSVGSEDSPLHFGNGTRLTVT.